A selection of T cell receptor beta chains follows, all from one sample in a study of radiation and T cells in renal cell carcinoma. TCRdb's copy holds only in-frame clones and misses some; the assay was immunoSEQ multiplex PCR. The sample holds more than 140,000 clones, around four fifths seen once. Sequencing used blood, obtained from a patient whose treatment included radiotherapy and nephrectomy. These receptors were obtained from a woman in her 50s with renal cell carcinoma. Each CDR3 is given with its conserved first and last residue. A D gene is named only where the DNA matches it firmly. Not every row has a clone size; where given, it reads once, few, many or a size class.

J: TRBJ1-2; V: TRBV30; size: few; D: -; DNA: TGTGCCTGGAGTGACTCAGGCGGAGTTAGTGATGGCTACACCTTC; CDR3: CAWSDSGGVSDGYTF
J: TRBJ1-3; V: TRBV7-2; size: once; D: -; DNA: TGTGCCAGCAGCGAACAGCACTTTGGAAACACCATATATTTT; CDR3: CASSEQHFGNTIYF
J: TRBJ1-5; V: TRBV6-5; size: -; D: TRBD1; DNA: TGTGCCAGCAAAAGGGGGCGGAATCAGCCCCAGCATTTT; CDR3: CASKRGRNQPQHF
J: TRBJ1-6; V: TRBV30; size: -; D: TRBD1; DNA: TGTGCCTGGAGCAAAGGGACAGAAGCGTATAATTCACCCCTCCACTTT; CDR3: CAWSKGTEAYNSPLHF
J: TRBJ2-3; V: TRBV4-1; size: -; D: TRBD2; DNA: TGCGCCAGCAGCCAGAGAACGCGGGGGGGCACAGATACGCAGTATTTT; CDR3: CASSQRTRGGTDTQYF
J: TRBJ1-1; V: TRBV10-3; size: -; D: -; DNA: TGTGCCATCAGTGAGTCTCCAACGGCGGGTGAAGCTTTCTTT; CDR3: CAISESPTAGEAFF
J: TRBJ2-7; V: TRBV5-4; size: -; D: -; DNA: TGTGCCAGCAGCTTAACCGGTGCCAGTGAGCAGTACTTC; CDR3: CASSLTGASEQYF
J: TRBJ2-1; V: TRBV30; size: once; D: TRBD2; DNA: TGTGCCTGGAGTCCGGGACTAGCAGGCTACAATGAGCAGTTCTTC; CDR3: CAWSPGLAGYNEQFF
J: TRBJ2-2; V: TRBV5-4; size: few; D: TRBD1; DNA: TGTGCCAGCAGCTCGGGACAGGGGACCACCGGGGAGCTGTTTTTT; CDR3: CASSSGQGTTGELFF
J: TRBJ1-1; V: TRBV6-5; size: once; D: -; DNA: TGTGCCAGCAGTTACTCAATTGAGGGGGTGGGCACTGAAGCTTTCTTT; CDR3: CASSYSIEGVGTEAFF
J: TRBJ2-7; V: TRBV9; size: once; D: TRBD1; DNA: TGTGCCAGCAGCGAGAGACAGGGGACCCCCGGCGAGCAGTACTTC; CDR3: CASSERQGTPGEQYF
J: TRBJ2-5; V: TRBV5-4; size: -; D: -; DNA: TGTGCCAGCAGCGACAACCGACAGGGAGGGCAAGAGACCCAGTACTTC; CDR3: CASSDNRQGGQETQYF
J: TRBJ2-7; V: TRBV25-1; size: -; D: TRBD1; DNA: TGTGCCAGCAGTGAGTGGACAGGGGCTTCCTACGAGCAGTACTTC; CDR3: CASSEWTGASYEQYF
J: TRBJ1-2; V: TRBV7-9; size: -; D: -; DNA: TGTGCCAGCAGCTTGGATGCTAACTATGGCTACACCTTC; CDR3: CASSLDANYGYTF
J: TRBJ2-2; V: TRBV2; size: few; D: -; DNA: TGTGCCAGCAGTGAAGCGAAATCTGGGACCGGGGAGCTGTTTTTT; CDR3: CASSEAKSGTGELFF
J: TRBJ2-3; V: TRBV5-1; size: -; D: -; DNA: TGCGCCAGCAGCCCCGGTGACGGTAGCACAGATACGCAGTATTTT; CDR3: CASSPGDGSTDTQYF